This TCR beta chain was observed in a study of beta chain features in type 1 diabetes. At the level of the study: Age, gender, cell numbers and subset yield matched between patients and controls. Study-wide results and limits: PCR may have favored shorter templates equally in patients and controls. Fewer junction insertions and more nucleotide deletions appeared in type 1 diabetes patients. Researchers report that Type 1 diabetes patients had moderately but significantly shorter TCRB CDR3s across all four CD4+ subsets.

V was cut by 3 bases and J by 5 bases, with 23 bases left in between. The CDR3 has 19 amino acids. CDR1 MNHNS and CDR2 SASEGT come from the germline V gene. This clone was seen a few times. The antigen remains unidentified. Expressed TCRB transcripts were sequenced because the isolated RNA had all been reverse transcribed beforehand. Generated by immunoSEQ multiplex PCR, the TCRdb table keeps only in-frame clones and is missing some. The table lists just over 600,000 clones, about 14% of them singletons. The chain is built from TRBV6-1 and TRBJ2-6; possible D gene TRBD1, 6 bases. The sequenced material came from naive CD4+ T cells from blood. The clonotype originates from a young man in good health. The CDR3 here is CASSDPWTDPSAWANVLTF. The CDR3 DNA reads TGTGCCAGCAGTGACCCTTGGACAGACCCATCGGCTTGGGCCAACGTCCTGACTTTC.